One and the same sample provided the 30 T cell receptor beta chains below, sequenced in a study of blood T cells in healthy people across ages. Alongside a J-beta primer mix, a sample-barcoded 5' primer served in a second PCR lasting roughly 6 to 11 cycles. From the 5' RACE reads, TCRdb called clonotypes with MiXCR, one entry per CDR3 protein. Of about 970,000 distinct CDR3 sequences listed, 51% are singletons. Material for sequencing was blood. These receptor sequences come from a woman aged 55-69 years in good health.

The chain combines TRBV6-1 with TRBJ2-3; perhaps D is TRBD1 or TRBD2 (5 bases each). V was cut by 6 bases and J by 0 bases, with 25 bases left in between. CDR3 size: 19 residues. CDR1 and CDR2 from the germline V gene are MNHNS and SASEGT. This chain's CDR3 is CASRPGRVALLASTDTQYF. CDR3 nucleotides: TGTGCCAGCAGGCCAGGGCGGGTAGCGCTACTCGCTAGCACAGATACGCAGTATTTT.

V is TRBV12-3 or TRBV12-4 and J is TRBJ2-1; tentatively, D is TRBD1 (5 bases). The ends were cut back, 6 bases at V and 1 base at J, with 13 bases in the middle. The CDR3 is made up of 15 amino acids. CDR3 region: CASRGIGVSYNEQFF. The CDR3 nucleotides are TGTGCCAGCAGAGGAATAGGGGTATCCTACAATGAGCAGTTCTTC.

This clonotype was detected only a few times. The gene calls are TRBV29-1 and TRBJ2-3, with 7 bases fitting TRBD2. CDR1 is SQVTM and CDR2 is ANQGSEA in the germline V gene. The CDR3 consists of 14 residues. The trim removed 2 bases at V and 4 bases at J, leaving 6 bases unmatched. The CDR3 DNA reads as TGCAGCGTTGAAAGGGCGGGAGCGGCAGATACGCAGTATTTT. It encodes CSVERAGAADTQYF.

This clonotype has a handful of counts. CDR3: CASGQRQETQYF. The CDR3 region has the DNA TGTGCCAGCGGACAGCGGCAAGAGACCCAGTACTTC. The V and J genes are TRBV7-2 and TRBJ2-5; maybe TRBD1 (6 bases). Germline CDR1 and CDR2: SGHTA and FQGNSA. The V end was cut by 8 bases, the J end by 2 bases, with 9 bases between. This CDR3 is 12 amino acids long.

The chain carries TRBV25-1 and TRBJ2-7; perhaps D is TRBD1 or TRBD2 (5 bases each). Germline CDR1 is MGHDK and CDR2 is SYGVNS. V was shortened by 1 base and J by 6 bases, with 10 bases between the two germline ends. This CDR3 comprises 13 residues. The CDR3 sequence is CASSEFGGPEQYF. DNA of the CDR3: TGTGCCAGCAGTGAATTTGGGGGACCCGAGCAGTACTTC.

The chain links TRBV20-1 to TRBJ2-3; D is possibly TRBD2 (5 bases). CDR1 is DFQATT and CDR2 is SNEGSKA in the germline V gene (reference sequence). CDR3 size: 10 residues. V shed 1 base and J shed 13 bases, with 9 bases lying between them. CDR3 DNA: TGCAGTGCTAGAGTCGACGGGGAGTATTTT. It codes for CSARVDGEYF.

V usage is TRBV27 and J usage is TRBJ2-1; D is uncertain. CDR3 size: 16 residues. The germline V gene encodes CDR1 MNHEY and CDR2 SMNVEV (reference sequence). The V end was cut by 3 bases, the J end by 2 bases, with 14 bases between. The CDR3 DNA is TGTGCCAGCAGTTTTCTGACTCCCATAGCCTACAATGAGCAGTTCTTC. Amino acid sequence: CASSFLTPIAYNEQFF.

This clonotype was seen more than once but under ten times. The chain uses TRBV3-1 and TRBJ1-2, with D possibly matching TRBD1 (6 bases). The germline CDR1 and CDR2 sequences are LGHDT and YNNKEL (reference sequence). Trimming left V 0 bases short and J 5 bases short, with 25 bases between. The CDR3 covers 19 residues. The CDR3 DNA reads as TGTGCCAGCAGCCAAGAACGAGGGAGCAGGGGACTACTACTATATGGCTACACCTTC. It codes for CASSQERGSRGLLLYGYTF.

The rearrangement links TRBV12-3 or TRBV12-4 to TRBJ2-1; 7 bases are a match to TRBD2. This CDR3 spans 14 amino acids. The ends lost 6 bases at V and 7 bases at J; junction bases unmatched: 9. CDR3 residues: CASSPGGAPNEQFF. In DNA, the CDR3 is TGTGCCAGCAGCCCGGGGGGTGCACCGAATGAGCAGTTCTTC.

CDR3 protein: CSASRGTLGNQPQHF. The DNA of the CDR3 is TGCAGTGCTTCTCGGGGCACCTTGGGCAATCAGCCCCAGCATTTT. This rearrangement joins TRBV20-1 to TRBJ1-5; D is perhaps TRBD1 (5 bases). CDR3 size: 15 residues. Between the trimmed V and J ends, which lost 5 bases and 2 bases, there was a span of 16 bases. The germline V gene encodes CDR1 DFQATT and CDR2 SNEGSKA (reference sequence).

This chain connects TRBV11-1 to TRBJ2-1, with unresolved D. V lost 4 bases, J lost 0 bases, and 10 bases lay in between. The CDR3 spans 15 residues. In germline, CDR1 is SGHAT, CDR2 FQDESV (reference sequence). CDR3 protein: CASSWGRISYNEQFF. The CDR3 DNA reads as TGTGCCAGCAGCTGGGGTAGGATCTCCTACAATGAGCAGTTCTTC.

The chain joins TRBV29-1 to TRBJ2-1; perhaps TRBD2 as D (6 bases). From germline, CDR1 is SQVTM and CDR2 ANQGSEA. The CDR3 contains 14 residues. V dropped 5 bases and J dropped 2 bases, with 13 bases sitting between them. As DNA, the CDR3 is TGCAGCGTTCGAACGGGAGCCGCCTACAATGAGCAGTTCTTC. Translated, it gives CSVRTGAAYNEQFF.

J is TRBJ2-3 and V is TRBV10-3; tentative D call: TRBD2 (5 bases). V lost 8 bases to trimming and J lost 5 bases, with 11 bases between them. The CDR3 sequence is 12 residues long. Germline lookup yields CDR1 ENHRY and CDR2 SYGVKD. CDR3 in DNA: TGTGCCATCGGGTGGGAGCAAGATACGCAGTATTTT. Its translation: CAIGWEQDTQYF.

V usage is TRBV28 and J usage is TRBJ1-1, with D hard to call. This CDR3 has 12 residues. The germline V gene encodes CDR1 MDHEN and CDR2 SYDVKM. V was clipped by 5 bases and J by 7 bases, with 11 bases between them. The CDR3, as DNA: TGTGCCAGCAGTAGACGGACTTTTGAAGCTTTCTTT. Translated, it gives CASSRRTFEAFF.

This clonotype was recorded once. The chain uses TRBV4-1 and TRBJ2-1; D possibly corresponds to TRBD2 (7 bases). The CDR3 totals 14 residues. CDR1 and CDR2 (germline): MGHRA, YSYEKL. The ends were cut back, 1 base at V and 12 bases at J, with 16 bases in the middle. DNA of the CDR3: TGCGCCAGCAGCCAAGTGCCCGGGGGGCCTTGGCAGTTCTTC. Protein product: CASSQVPGGPWQFF.

This clonotype showed up just a few times. The chain joins TRBV30 to TRBJ1-4; D may be TRBD1 (6 bases). This CDR3 has 14 residues. V gave up 3 bases and J gave up 7 bases, with 15 bases separating them. Germline CDR1 and CDR2: GTSNPN and SVGIG (reference sequence). Here the CDR3 reads CAWSDTGSGEKLFF. CDR3 coding DNA: TGTGCCTGGAGCGATACAGGGTCCGGTGAAAAACTGTTTTTT.

The V gene is TRBV18, the J gene TRBJ2-3; D is perhaps TRBD2 (5 bases). The CDR3 runs to 16 residues. CDR1 KGHSH and CDR2 LQKENI come from the germline V gene. V lost 3 bases and J lost 0, with 13 bases in between. The CDR3 sequence is CASSPRSGMSTDTQYF. Written as DNA, the CDR3 is TGTGCCAGCTCACCTAGGTCGGGAATGAGCACAGATACGCAGTATTTT.

The V call is TRBV20-1, the J call TRBJ2-7; 7 bases match TRBD2. The germline V gene has CDR1 DFQATT and CDR2 SNEGSKA (reference sequence). Losses at the gene ends were 3 bases for V and 0 bases for J; bases not matched to a gene: 2. The CDR3 sequence is 13 residues long. CDR3 loop: CSASGGTSYEQYF. For the CDR3, the DNA is TGCAGTGCTAGCGGGGGGACCTCCTACGAGCAGTACTTC.

The CDR3 DNA sequence: TGCGCCAGCAGCCAAGGTACAGGGACGGCCGGCACTCCGATCTCTCTGGGGGCCAACGTCCTGACTTTC. Translating it yields CASSQGTGTAGTPISLGANVLTF. The rearrangement joins TRBV4-3 to TRBJ2-6; possible D gene TRBD1, 6 bases. Per germline, CDR1 LGHNA and CDR2 YSLEER. Trimming removed 1 base from V and 4 bases from J, with 32 bases in between. The CDR3 extends over 23 amino acids.

The V gene is TRBV7-2, the J gene TRBJ2-3, with a weak D call TRBD1 (6 bases). The V and J ends lost 2 bases and 3 bases respectively, with 12 bases between them. The germline V gene encodes CDR1 SGHTA and CDR2 FQGNSA. CDR3 length: 15 residues. CDR3: CASSLQGLWTDTQYF. CDR3 coding DNA: TGTGCCAGCAGCTTACAGGGGTTATGGACAGATACGCAGTATTTT.

The J gene is TRBJ2-1, the V gene TRBV20-1, with TRBD2 matching over 7 bases. V shed 5 bases and J 4 bases; nucleotides not matched to a gene: 8. Germline V gene sequence: CDR1 DFQATT, CDR2 SNEGSKA (reference sequence). The CDR3 loop spans 14 amino acids. DNA for the CDR3: TGCAGTGCTCGCAGCTCGGGAGGTTACAATGAGCAGTTCTTC. It encodes CSARSSGGYNEQFF.

This clonotype was seen ten or more times. This chain uses TRBV7-2 with TRBJ2-1; 9 nucleotides align to TRBD1. CDR1 and CDR2 (germline): SGHTA, FQGNSA. The CDR3 runs 18 residues. V was pared by 4 bases and J by 5 bases, with 15 bases of the junction left unmatched. In nucleotides, the CDR3 is TGTGCCAGCAGCTCAAGCTTAAACCCATGGACAGGGGACAATGAGCAGTTCTTC. This codes for CASSSSLNPWTGDNEQFF.

The chain employs TRBV10-1 and TRBJ2-6; D gene ambiguous. Trimming removed 0 bases at V and 2 bases at J, with 8 bases between. Germline lookup yields CDR1 WNHNN and CDR2 SYGVQD (reference sequence). This CDR3 has 16 residues. The CDR3 sequence: CASSESQTAGANVLTF. CDR3 nucleotides: TGCGCCAGCAGTGAGTCGCAGACTGCTGGGGCCAACGTCCTGACTTTC.

This clonotype was observed a few times. The CDR3 region is CASSLPIQGQETQYF. CDR3 DNA: TGTGCCAGCAGCCTACCGATACAGGGTCAAGAGACCCAGTACTTC. The gene calls are TRBV4-2 and TRBJ2-5; the D gene is possibly TRBD1 (6 bases). Germline values: CDR1 LGHNA, CDR2 YNFKEQ. The V end lost 4 bases, the J end lost 2 bases, and 14 bases lay between the germline ends. The CDR3 consists of 15 residues.

This clonotype was detected only a few times. The gene calls are TRBV28 and TRBJ2-5; D is perhaps TRBD2 (6 bases). The end of the DNA is better explained by TRBJ2-7, so the J call may be wrong. Per the germline V gene, CDR1 is MDHEN and CDR2 is SYDVKM. The CDR3 spans 14 residues. The CDR3 sequence: CASSPPGLTYEQYF. Written as DNA, the CDR3 is TGTGCCAGCAGTCCGCCGGGACTGACCTACGAGCAGTACTTC.

The J gene is TRBJ1-1, the V gene TRBV11-2; 9 nucleotides align to TRBD1. V shed 5 bases, J shed 5 bases, and the junction held 9 bases outside the gene matches. Germline V gives CDR1 SGHAT, CDR2 FQNNGV. The CDR3 is made up of 15 amino acids. As DNA, the CDR3 is TGTGCCAGCAGCAAAACAGGGGGCCGTAATACTGAAGCTTTCTTT. Translation gives CASSKTGGRNTEAFF.

In this sample, this clonotype turned up once. The chain carries TRBV7-9 and TRBJ2-1; D possibly corresponds to TRBD1 (6 bases). Trimming shortened V by 0 bases and J by 8 bases, and 8 bases separated the two germline ends. Germline CDR1 and CDR2: SEHNR and FQNEAQ (reference sequence). This CDR3 spans 13 amino acids. The CDR3: CASSLASGDEQFF. CDR3 nucleotides: TGTGCCAGCAGCTTAGCTTCAGGGGATGAGCAGTTCTTC. The whole variable domain, filled in from reference TRBV7-9 and TRBJ2-1, reads DTGVSQNPRHKITKRGQNVTFRCDPISEHNRLYWYRQTLGQGPEFLTYFQNEAQLEKSRLLSDRFSAERPKGSFSTLEIQRTEQGDSAMYLCASSLASGDEQFFGPGTRLTVL.

The V gene is TRBV5-1, the J gene TRBJ1-4, with D tentatively TRBD1 (6 bases). The CDR3 consists of 14 residues. V gave up 5 bases and J gave up 8 bases, with 16 bases separating them. Germline V CDR1 and CDR2: SGHRS, YFSETQ. The chain's CDR3 is CASRAGQGNEKLFF. As DNA, the CDR3 is TGCGCCAGCAGGGCCGGTCAGGGGAACGAAAAACTGTTTTTT.

This clonotype was observed a few times. The gene calls are TRBV29-1 and TRBJ1-5; no clear D gene. Germline values: CDR1 SQVTM, CDR2 ANQGSEA. This CDR3 region has 12 residues. The germline V and J ends were trimmed by 4 bases and 3 bases, with 7 bases remaining between them. The CDR3 DNA reads TGCAGCGTTGGTAGCAACAATCAGCCCCAGCATTTT. As protein: CSVGSNNQPQHF. Drawing the rest from reference TRBV29-1 and TRBJ1-5, the complete variable domain is SAVISQKPSRDICQRGTSLTIQCQVDSQVTMMFWYRQQPGQSLTLIATANQGSEATYESGFVIDKFPISRPNLTFSTLTVSNMSPEDSSIYLCSVGSNNQPQHFGDGTRLSIL.

The V and J genes are TRBV27 and TRBJ2-3; D might be TRBD1 (5 bases). V dropped 6 bases and J dropped 5 bases, with 15 bases sitting between them. Germline V gene lookup returns CDR1 MNHEY and CDR2 SMNVEV (reference sequence). The CDR3 has 14 residues. CDR3 sequence reads: CASSEMGLLDTQYF. CDR3 nucleotides: TGTGCCAGCAGCGAAATGGGGCTATTAGATACGCAGTATTTT.